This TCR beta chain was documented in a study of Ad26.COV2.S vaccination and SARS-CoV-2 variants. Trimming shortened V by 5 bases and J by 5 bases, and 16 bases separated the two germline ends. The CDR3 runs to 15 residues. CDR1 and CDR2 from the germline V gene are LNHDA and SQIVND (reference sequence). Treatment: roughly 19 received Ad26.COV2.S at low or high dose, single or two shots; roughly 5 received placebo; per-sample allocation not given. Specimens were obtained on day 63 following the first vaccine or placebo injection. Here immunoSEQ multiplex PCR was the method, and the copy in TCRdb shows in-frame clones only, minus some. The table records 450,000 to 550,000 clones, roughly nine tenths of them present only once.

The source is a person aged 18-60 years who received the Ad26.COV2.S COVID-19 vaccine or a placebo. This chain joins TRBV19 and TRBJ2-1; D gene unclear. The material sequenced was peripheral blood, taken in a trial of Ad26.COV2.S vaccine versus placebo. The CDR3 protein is CASSAPLELHNEQFF. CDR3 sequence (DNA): TGTGCCAGTAGTGCCCCTTTGGAACTCCACAATGAGCAGTTCTTC.